The rows below give T cell receptor beta chains drawn from one sample of a study of blood T cell repertoires in COVID-19. Method: immunoSEQ multiplex PCR; TCRdb's copy keeps in-frame clones and lacks some. Of tens of thousands of clones listed, around 88% were seen once; the top ten hold about 5%. Sequencing was performed on peripheral blood. All receptors derive from a man over 45 with active COVID-19. CDR3s include the opening cysteine and the closing phenylalanine or tryptophan. A D gene is named only where the DNA matches it firmly. Rows give clone size only sometimes, using once, few, many, or a class for an expanded clone.

clone size: few; D gene: NA; V gene: TRBV4-1; J gene: TRBJ2-7; CDR3 DNA: TGCGCCAGCAGCCAAGACTTCCGGGGAGACCCCGACGAGCAGTACTTC; CDR3 protein: CASSQDFRGDPDEQYF
clone size: NA; D gene: NA; V gene: TRBV19; J gene: TRBJ2-6; CDR3 DNA: TGTGCCAGTAGAGAGAGGTATGGGGCCAACGTCCTGACTTTC; CDR3 protein: CASRERYGANVLTF
clone size: NA; D gene: TRBD1; V gene: TRBV10-3; J gene: TRBJ1-2; CDR3 DNA: TGTGCCATCAGTGAGTCGACAGGGGGGTATGGCTACACCTTC; CDR3 protein: CAISESTGGYGYTF
clone size: NA; D gene: TRBD2; V gene: TRBV5-1; J gene: TRBJ2-3; CDR3 DNA: TGCGCCAGCAGCTCCGGACTAGCCAGCACAGATACGCAGTATTTT; CDR3 protein: CASSSGLASTDTQYF
clone size: NA; D gene: NA; V gene: TRBV6-1; J gene: TRBJ2-5; CDR3 DNA: NA; CDR3 protein: CASSEAWDYTFGETQYF
clone size: NA; D gene: NA; V gene: TRBV5-1; J gene: TRBJ2-1; CDR3 DNA: TGCGCCAGCAGCTCGCTAGCGACCTCCTACAATGAGCAGTTCTTC; CDR3 protein: CASSSLATSYNEQFF
clone size: NA; D gene: TRBD2; V gene: TRBV7-2; J gene: TRBJ2-5; CDR3 DNA: TGTGCCAGCAGCTCTCGGACTAGCGGGAGAGAGACCCAGTACTTC; CDR3 protein: CASSSRTSGRETQYF
clone size: NA; D gene: TRBD2; V gene: TRBV29-1; J gene: TRBJ2-1; CDR3 DNA: TGCAGCGTTGGGGCTAGCGGGGGGGCCGCCTACAATGAGCAGTTCTTC; CDR3 protein: CSVGASGGAAYNEQFF
clone size: NA; D gene: TRBD1; V gene: TRBV19; J gene: TRBJ2-7; CDR3 DNA: TGTGCCAGTAGTCAGGCAGGGGGCCACGAGCAGTACTTC; CDR3 protein: CASSQAGGHEQYF
clone size: once; D gene: NA; V gene: TRBV7-8; J gene: TRBJ2-7; CDR3 DNA: TGTGCCAGCAGCTTAGGGCTCAGCTACGAGCAGTACTTC; CDR3 protein: CASSLGLSYEQYF
clone size: NA; D gene: TRBD2; V gene: TRBV5-1; J gene: TRBJ2-7; CDR3 DNA: TGCGCCAGCCAAGAGGTAGCGGGAGTCAGCCCCTACGAGCAGTACTTC; CDR3 protein: CASQEVAGVSPYEQYF
clone size: NA; D gene: TRBD1; V gene: TRBV6-4; J gene: TRBJ1-1; CDR3 DNA: TGTGCCAGCAGCGAGGGGGCTACAGGGCTCACTGAAGCTTTCTTT; CDR3 protein: CASSEGATGLTEAFF
clone size: NA; D gene: TRBD2; V gene: TRBV7-8; J gene: TRBJ2-5; CDR3 DNA: TGTGCCAGCAGTTATGGACGACTAGCGGGGGGTCCCCAGTACTTC; CDR3 protein: CASSYGRLAGGPQYF
clone size: NA; D gene: NA; V gene: TRBV18; J gene: TRBJ2-6; CDR3 DNA: TGTGCCAGCTCACCTTTAAGGAGCTCTGGGGCCAACGTCCTGACTTTC; CDR3 protein: CASSPLRSSGANVLTF
clone size: NA; D gene: NA; V gene: TRBV4-1; J gene: TRBJ1-2; CDR3 DNA: TGCGCCAGCAGCCAAGTCATCATCGGGGGCTACACCTTC; CDR3 protein: CASSQVIIGGYTF
clone size: NA; D gene: NA; V gene: TRBV9; J gene: TRBJ2-3; CDR3 DNA: TGTGCCAGCAGCGTAGGTGAGGGAGATACGCAGTATTTT; CDR3 protein: CASSVGEGDTQYF
clone size: NA; D gene: NA; V gene: TRBV20-1; J gene: TRBJ1-5; CDR3 DNA: TGCAGTGCTAGTTCTTCGGGACAGCCCCAGCATTTT; CDR3 protein: CSASSSGQPQHF
clone size: NA; D gene: TRBD2; V gene: TRBV7-6; J gene: TRBJ2-5; CDR3 DNA: TGTGCCAGCAGCCTGGGACTAGGGGAGACCCAGTACTTC; CDR3 protein: CASSLGLGETQYF
clone size: once; D gene: TRBD1; V gene: TRBV7-8; J gene: TRBJ1-6; CDR3 DNA: TGTGCCAGCAGCCTCGGGACAGGGGGGGTTCGGTATAATTCACCCCTCCACTTT; CDR3 protein: CASSLGTGGVRYNSPLHF
clone size: NA; D gene: TRBD1; V gene: TRBV6-5; J gene: TRBJ2-7; CDR3 DNA: TGTGCCAGCAGTTTAAGCCGACAGGGTCTAGGGGAGCAGTACTTC; CDR3 protein: CASSLSRQGLGEQYF
clone size: NA; D gene: NA; V gene: TRBV11-2; J gene: TRBJ2-2; CDR3 DNA: TGTGCCAGCATACGGGGATCGAACACCGGGGAGCTGTTTTTT; CDR3 protein: CASIRGSNTGELFF
clone size: once; D gene: NA; V gene: TRBV28; J gene: TRBJ1-2; CDR3 DNA: TGTGCCAGCGCCCCCGGGGCTAACTATGGCTACACCTTC; CDR3 protein: CASAPGANYGYTF
clone size: NA; D gene: TRBD1; V gene: TRBV7-2; J gene: TRBJ1-6; CDR3 DNA: TGTGCCAGCAGCTTAGAGCGGCAGGGGGGACAGTCACCCCTCCACTTT; CDR3 protein: CASSLERQGGQSPLHF
clone size: NA; D gene: NA; V gene: TRBV5-1; J gene: TRBJ2-7; CDR3 DNA: TGCGCCAGCAGCATCTCCCAGGGTGTCGACGAGCAGTACTTC; CDR3 protein: CASSISQGVDEQYF
clone size: NA; D gene: TRBD2; V gene: TRBV12-3/TRBV12-4; J gene: TRBJ2-3; CDR3 DNA: TGTGCCAGCAGCCGGACTAGGGATACGCAGTATTTT; CDR3 protein: CASSRTRDTQYF
clone size: NA; D gene: TRBD1; V gene: TRBV4-1; J gene: TRBJ2-1; CDR3 DNA: TGCGCCAGCAGCCAAGGACAGGGGGACTACAATGAGCAGTTCTTC; CDR3 protein: CASSQGQGDYNEQFF
clone size: NA; D gene: NA; V gene: TRBV7-7; J gene: TRBJ2-1; CDR3 DNA: TGTGCCGGCCACCTCTACAATGAGCAGTTCTTC; CDR3 protein: CAGHLYNEQFF
clone size: NA; D gene: TRBD1; V gene: TRBV18; J gene: TRBJ2-1; CDR3 DNA: TGTGCCAGCTCACCATTCGTGCCCGGGACAGGGGACAATGAGCAGTTCTTC; CDR3 protein: CASSPFVPGTGDNEQFF
clone size: NA; D gene: NA; V gene: TRBV25-1; J gene: TRBJ2-5; CDR3 DNA: TGTGCCAGCAGTGAATCCGGGGGAGAGACCCAGTACTTC; CDR3 protein: CASSESGGETQYF
clone size: few; D gene: NA; V gene: TRBV1; J gene: TRBJ1-6; CDR3 DNA: TGCACCAGCAGCCAAGCGGACAGGGGGCGGTTAAGGTCACCCCTCCACTTT; CDR3 protein: CTSSQADRGRLRSPLHF
clone size: NA; D gene: NA; V gene: TRBV6-6; J gene: TRBJ1-5; CDR3 DNA: TGTGCCAGCAGTTACACAGGGAGTCAGCCCCAGCATTTT; CDR3 protein: CASSYTGSQPQHF
clone size: few; D gene: TRBD2; V gene: TRBV19; J gene: TRBJ2-1; CDR3 DNA: TGTGCCAGTAGTCTTAGCGGGAGGGCCTACAATGAGCAGTTCTTC; CDR3 protein: CASSLSGRAYNEQFF
clone size: NA; D gene: TRBD1; V gene: TRBV6-5; J gene: TRBJ2-7; CDR3 DNA: TGTGCCAGCCGGGACAGGGATGCCTACGAGCAGTACTTC; CDR3 protein: CASRDRDAYEQYF
clone size: NA; D gene: NA; V gene: TRBV7-9; J gene: TRBJ1-2; CDR3 DNA: TGTGCCAGCAGCCGAGACAGGAACTATGGCTACACCTTC; CDR3 protein: CASSRDRNYGYTF
clone size: once; D gene: NA; V gene: TRBV12-3/TRBV12-4; J gene: TRBJ2-1; CDR3 DNA: TGTGCCAGCAGTTTTGGCCGAAACAATGAGCAGTTCTTC; CDR3 protein: CASSFGRNNEQFF
clone size: NA; D gene: NA; V gene: TRBV7-2; J gene: TRBJ1-3; CDR3 DNA: TGTGCCAGCAGCTTCACTAGCTCTGGAAACACCATATATTTT; CDR3 protein: CASSFTSSGNTIYF
clone size: NA; D gene: NA; V gene: TRBV5-5; J gene: TRBJ1-2; CDR3 DNA: TGTGCCAGCAGCTTGCGGACAGAGGTAGTATATGGCTACACCTTC; CDR3 protein: CASSLRTEVVYGYTF
clone size: NA; D gene: NA; V gene: TRBV2; J gene: TRBJ2-3; CDR3 DNA: TGTGCCAGCAGTGGAGTGGAGAGCACAGATACGCAGTATTTT; CDR3 protein: CASSGVESTDTQYF
clone size: NA; D gene: NA; V gene: TRBV7-3; J gene: TRBJ2-3; CDR3 DNA: TGTGCCAGCAGCTTAAGTTTGTCAGGGGCAGATACGCAGTATTTT; CDR3 protein: CASSLSLSGADTQYF
clone size: NA; D gene: TRBD1; V gene: TRBV4-1; J gene: TRBJ1-5; CDR3 DNA: TGCGCCAGCAGCCAAGTATTGGGACAGAGCAATCAGCCCCAGCATTTT; CDR3 protein: CASSQVLGQSNQPQHF
clone size: NA; D gene: NA; V gene: TRBV7-6; J gene: TRBJ2-2; CDR3 DNA: TGTGCCAGCAGCGTTCAGGCAGGTTTTCTCACCGGGGAGCTGTTTTTT; CDR3 protein: CASSVQAGFLTGELFF
clone size: NA; D gene: TRBD1; V gene: TRBV27; J gene: TRBJ2-3; CDR3 DNA: TGTGCCAGCAGTCTCTCGACAGGGGGTTCCACAGATACGCAGTATTTT; CDR3 protein: CASSLSTGGSTDTQYF
clone size: NA; D gene: NA; V gene: TRBV7-3; J gene: TRBJ2-6; CDR3 DNA: TGTGCCAGCAGCTTCAGCTCTGGGGCCAACGTCCTGACTTTC; CDR3 protein: CASSFSSGANVLTF
clone size: few; D gene: TRBD2; V gene: TRBV19; J gene: TRBJ2-1; CDR3 DNA: TGTGCCAGTAGTGACGCCGGGACTAGCACCTACAATGAGCAGTTCTTC; CDR3 protein: CASSDAGTSTYNEQFF
clone size: NA; D gene: TRBD1; V gene: TRBV4-2; J gene: TRBJ1-2; CDR3 DNA: TGTGCCAGCAGCCATCCGGGACAGGGGGCTGGTGGCTACACCTTC; CDR3 protein: CASSHPGQGAGGYTF
clone size: NA; D gene: TRBD1; V gene: TRBV7-9; J gene: TRBJ1-6; CDR3 DNA: TGTGCCAGCAGCATCGGACAGGGTAGCCCAAATTCACCCCTCCACTTT; CDR3 protein: CASSIGQGSPNSPLHF
clone size: NA; D gene: NA; V gene: TRBV28; J gene: TRBJ1-2; CDR3 DNA: TGTGCCAGCAGCCGTATCGGGACATCTCTCTATGGCTACACCTTC; CDR3 protein: CASSRIGTSLYGYTF
clone size: NA; D gene: TRBD1; V gene: TRBV10-3; J gene: TRBJ1-1; CDR3 DNA: TGTGCCATCAGTGAAAGGGACAGGGGAAATAGTGAAGCTTTCTTT; CDR3 protein: CAISERDRGNSEAFF
clone size: NA; D gene: NA; V gene: TRBV7-8; J gene: TRBJ2-3; CDR3 DNA: TGTGCCAGCAGCTCGACCGGGGAGGACACAGATACGCAGTATTTT; CDR3 protein: CASSSTGEDTDTQYF
clone size: NA; D gene: TRBD1; V gene: TRBV29-1; J gene: TRBJ2-3; CDR3 DNA: TGCAGCGTTGACAGACAGGGTGGTAGAGATACGCAGTATTTT; CDR3 protein: CSVDRQGGRDTQYF
clone size: NA; D gene: NA; V gene: TRBV7-9; J gene: TRBJ1-3; CDR3 DNA: TGTGCCAGCAGTCCCTGGGGCGACTCCGGAAACACCATATATTTT; CDR3 protein: CASSPWGDSGNTIYF
clone size: NA; D gene: TRBD1; V gene: TRBV19; J gene: TRBJ2-7; CDR3 DNA: TGTGCCAGTAGGGCTCAGGGACAGGGACTCCGCGAGCAGTACTTC; CDR3 protein: CASRAQGQGLREQYF
clone size: NA; D gene: NA; V gene: TRBV18; J gene: TRBJ1-1; CDR3 DNA: TGTGCCAGCTCACCGAGGGCCCTGAACACTGAAGCTTTCTTT; CDR3 protein: CASSPRALNTEAFF
clone size: NA; D gene: NA; V gene: TRBV2; J gene: TRBJ1-2; CDR3 DNA: TGTGCCAGTTGGGGCAGAAATGGCTACACCTTC; CDR3 protein: CASWGRNGYTF
clone size: NA; D gene: NA; V gene: TRBV14; J gene: TRBJ2-7; CDR3 DNA: TGTGCCAGCAGCCGCCAGGGGCAGCAGTACTTC; CDR3 protein: CASSRQGQQYF